This T cell receptor beta chain was profiled in a study of T cell changes during pregnancy in multiple sclerosis. TCRdb's table, derived via immunoSEQ multiplex PCR, lists solely in-frame clones and lacks some. The sample includes roughly 71,000 clones, approximately 90% seen only once; the top ten take approximately 1.6%. The receptor was isolated from a female donor in good health, enrolled as a control in a pregnancy study. The sample consisted of peripheral blood, taken in the first trimester of pregnancy.

CDR3 sequence reads: CASSQLGAGEDTQYF. The CDR3 nucleotides are TGTGCCAGCAGCCAATTAGGGGCTGGTGAAGATACGCAGTATTTT. This rearrangement joins TRBV14 to TRBJ2-3; the D gene is possibly TRBD1 (5 bases). The CDR3 extends over 15 amino acids. Germline CDR1 SGHDN, CDR2 FVKESK. Trimming removed 2 bases at V and 5 bases at J, with 14 bases between.